The sequence of this T cell receptor (beta chain) was determined in a study of cytomegalovirus exposure and HLA in healthy donors. Study outcomes and limitations: One later analysis reportedly identified an Asian-associated ancestry cluster that showed fewer N-insertions than the approximately 670-donor mean. Exclusion as indistinguishable affected some V segments, including TRBV6-2 and TRBV6-3.

The V gene's germline CDR1 is SGHRS and CDR2 YFSETQ. The CDR3 has 15 residues. Trimming removed 4 bases at V and 1 base at J, with 9 bases between. The PCR ran on 60 Vbeta and 13 Jbeta primers. Profiled with immunoSEQ multiplex PCR; TCRdb holds only in-frame clones, not every one. In the table there are under 150,000 clones, 80% to 90% of which are singletons. A word on this clone: The antigen remains undetermined.

At sampling all donors were nominally healthy, likely with unrecorded immune exposures. The sample taken for sequencing was PBMCs. The sequence derives from a woman aged 40 to 50 in good health and CMV-seropositive. This chain links TRBV5-1 with TRBJ2-6; D might be TRBD1 (6 bases). The DNA for the CDR3 is TGCGCCAGCAGCGACACAGGGTCTGGGGCCAACGTCCTGACTTTC. Translation gives CASSDTGSGANVLTF.